This entry lists 18 T cell receptor beta chains sequenced from one sample in a study of cytomegalovirus exposure and HLA in healthy donors. The PCR had 60 Vbeta and 13 Jbeta primers. The method was immunoSEQ multiplex PCR; TCRdb's version includes in-frame clones alone and lacks a portion of them. The data hold 130,000 to 150,000 clones, with approximately 79% observed a single time. Sequenced material: PBMCs. Receptors were obtained from a woman in her forties in good health and CMV-seropositive.

The chain couples TRBV7-2 to TRBJ2-7, with TRBD2 matching over 7 bases. J was trimmed by 4 bases and V by 1 base; bases with no gene match: 4. The CDR3 runs to 14 residues. In germline, CDR1 is SGHTA, CDR2 FQGNSA. The CDR3 DNA reads as TGTGCCAGCAGCTTAGACCAGGGACTATACGAGCAGTACTTC. Protein sequence: CASSLDQGLYEQYF.

This clone turned up a few times. The chain uses TRBV6-5 and TRBJ1-6, with 7 nucleotides matching TRBD1. V gave up 2 bases and J gave up 7 bases; unmatched junction bases: 8. The CDR3 consists of 16 residues. Germline V CDR1 and CDR2: MNHEY, SVGAGI. CDR3 in DNA: TGTGCCAGCAGTTACGGGGATGGGACAGTAAATTCACCCCTCCACTTT. Residues: CASSYGDGTVNSPLHF.

The J gene is TRBJ1-6, the V gene TRBV6-6, with D unresolved. The V end was cut by 5 bases, the J end by 9 bases, with 8 bases between. The CDR3 runs to 12 residues. CDR1 and CDR2 from the germline V gene are MNHNY and SVGAGI (reference sequence). CDR3: CASSTGSSPLHF. Here the CDR3 DNA reads TGTGCCAGCAGTACCGGGAGTTCACCCCTCCACTTT.

The gene calls are TRBV6-4 and TRBJ2-1; TRBD2 aligns across 8 bases. The CDR3 has 15 residues. Trimming took 6 bases from V and 3 from J; bases not matched to a gene: 7. Germline values: CDR1 MRHNA, CDR2 SNTAGT. The CDR3 DNA follows: TGTGCCAGCAGGCCCGAAGCGGGGGTCTACAATGAGCAGTTCTTC. It specifies CASRPEAGVYNEQFF.

The chain is built from TRBV6-1 and TRBJ2-7; TRBD1 is a possible D gene (5 bases). The CDR3 consists of 14 residues. Germline-derived CDR1 and CDR2 are MNHNS and SASEGT. V lost 5 bases and J lost 4, with 15 bases in between. The CDR3 sequence: CASSQGTRSYEQYF. DNA of the CDR3: TGTGCCAGCAGTCAGGGCACACGGTCGTACGAGCAGTACTTC.

The chain carries TRBV29-1 and TRBJ1-5; weak D call: TRBD1 (6 bases). Germline values: CDR1 SQVTM, CDR2 ANQGSEA. This CDR3 has 13 residues. V was shortened by 4 bases and J by 4 bases, with 11 bases between the two germline ends. Here the CDR3 DNA reads TGCAGCGTTGTACAGGGTCCAAATCAGCCCCAGCATTTT. Its translation is CSVVQGPNQPQHF.

The chain is built from TRBV11-2 and TRBJ1-2; TRBD1 matches at 7 bases. Germline lookup yields CDR1 SGHAT and CDR2 FQNNGV. The CDR3 runs to 14 residues. Germline trimming cut 2 bases from V and 4 bases from J; bases unmatched to any gene: 4. This CDR3 is CASSLNRDSYGYTF. CDR3 in DNA: TGTGCCAGCAGCTTAAACCGGGACAGCTATGGCTACACCTTC.

The J gene is TRBJ1-2, the V gene TRBV5-1; TRBD1 matches 10 bases. The CDR3 runs to 15 residues. V gave up 2 bases and J gave up 2 bases; unmatched junction bases: 3. Looked up from germline, CDR1 is SGHRS and CDR2 is YFSETQ. The CDR3 sequence: CASSFGTGENYGYTF. Written as DNA, the CDR3 is TGCGCCAGCAGCTTCGGGACAGGGGAGAACTATGGCTACACCTTC.

The V gene is TRBV27, the J gene TRBJ2-5, with 10 bases fitting TRBD2. Germline loops: CDR1 MNHEY, CDR2 SMNVEV (reference sequence). The CDR3 is 14 residues long. V was pared by 5 bases and J by 4 bases, with 4 bases of the junction left unmatched. In nucleotides, the CDR3 is TGTGCCAGCAGTGGCGGGACTAGCGTAGAGACCCAGTACTTC. It encodes CASSGGTSVETQYF.

This chain links TRBV28 with TRBJ2-1, with 7 bases identical to TRBD2. This CDR3 has 15 amino acids. The junction had 9 bases not matched to a gene; V was cut back by 6 bases and J by 4 bases. The germline CDR1 and CDR2 sequences are MDHEN and SYDVKM. CDR3 coding DNA: TGTGCCAGCAGCACCCCCAGCGGGGTATACAATGAGCAGTTCTTC. Its translation is CASSTPSGVYNEQFF.

This rearrangement joins TRBV6-5 to TRBJ2-7, with D unclear. Germline assignment: CDR1 MNHEY and CDR2 SVGAGI. The CDR3 consists of 14 residues. The V and J ends lost 6 bases and 2 bases respectively, with 14 bases between them. CDR3 DNA sequence: TGTGCCAGCAGCCCCGGCGGTATCCCCTACGAGCAGTACTTC. Protein sequence: CASSPGGIPYEQYF.

This chain links TRBV19 with TRBJ1-4; D unclear. V was clipped by 3 bases and J by 0 bases, with 14 bases between them. Germline CDR1 and CDR2: LNHDA and SQIVND (reference sequence). This CDR3 is 17 amino acids long. In DNA, the CDR3 is TGTGCCAGTAGTATGCCCCCGGGAACTGCAACTAATGAAAAACTGTTTTTT. This encodes CASSMPPGTATNEKLFF.

The chain uses TRBV7-3 and TRBJ2-2; D not resolved. Germline-derived CDR1 and CDR2 are SGHTA and FQGTGA. The CDR3 has 13 amino acids. The germline V and J ends were trimmed by 1 base and 6 bases, with 6 bases remaining between them. CDR3 in amino acids: CASSLSGAGELFF. In DNA form, the CDR3 reads TGTGCCAGCAGCTTAAGTGGAGCCGGGGAGCTGTTTTTT.

The rearrangement links TRBV18 to TRBJ2-7; 7 bases line up with TRBD1. V shed 1 base, J shed 1 base, and the junction held 1 base outside the gene matches. CDR3 size: 14 residues. Germline V gene data show CDR1 as KGHSH and CDR2 as LQKENI. The CDR3 DNA reads TGTGCCAGCTCACCACGACAGGGTTCCTACGAGCAGTACTTC. Amino acids: CASSPRQGSYEQYF.

This chain uses TRBV5-1 with TRBJ2-7; D is perhaps TRBD2 (6 bases). The CDR3 runs 14 residues. Trimming stripped 0 bases from V and 2 bases from J, with 9 bases between. CDR1 is SGHRS, CDR2 YFSETQ, per germline. This CDR3 is CASSLVPGAYEQYF. The CDR3 region has the DNA TGCGCCAGCAGCTTGGTGCCGGGGGCCTACGAGCAGTACTTC. The full variable domain, in which reference TRBV5-1 and TRBJ2-7 provide the parts outside the CDR3, is KAGVTQTPRYLIKTRGQQVTLSCSPISGHRSVSWYQQTPGQGLQFLFEYFSETQRNKGNFPGRFSGRQFSNSRSEMNVSTLELGDSALYLCASSLVPGAYEQYFGPGTRLTVT.

The CDR3 loop is CADRGRKNTEAFF. The CDR3 region has the DNA TGTGCCGACAGGGGGCGTAAGAACACTGAAGCTTTCTTT. The V gene is TRBV6-6, the J gene TRBJ1-1, with 10 bases matching TRBD1. V lost 11 bases to trimming and J lost 1 base; unmatched junction nucleotides: 4. This CDR3 has 13 amino acids. Per the germline V gene, CDR1 is MNHNY and CDR2 is SVGAGI (reference sequence).

V is TRBV9 and J is TRBJ2-5; 16 nucleotides agree with TRBD2. Losses at the gene ends were 2 bases for V and 5 bases for J; bases not matched to a gene: 18. This CDR3 comprises 21 residues. Per germline, CDR1 SGDLS and CDR2 YYNGEE. This CDR3 is CASSVGTSGGAIEVTRETQYF. CDR3 DNA sequence: TGTGCCAGCAGCGTCGGGACTAGCGGGGGGGCTATTGAGGTTACCCGGGAGACCCAGTACTTC.

The chain couples TRBV5-5 to TRBJ2-5; 7 bases match TRBD2. The V gene's germline CDR1 is SGHKS and CDR2 YYEKEE (reference sequence). V lost 4 bases and J lost 5; bases outside the gene matches: 5. The CDR3 runs 13 residues. CDR3 in amino acids: CASSGGTMETQYF. CDR3 bases: TGTGCCAGCAGCGGCGGGACTATGGAGACCCAGTACTTC.